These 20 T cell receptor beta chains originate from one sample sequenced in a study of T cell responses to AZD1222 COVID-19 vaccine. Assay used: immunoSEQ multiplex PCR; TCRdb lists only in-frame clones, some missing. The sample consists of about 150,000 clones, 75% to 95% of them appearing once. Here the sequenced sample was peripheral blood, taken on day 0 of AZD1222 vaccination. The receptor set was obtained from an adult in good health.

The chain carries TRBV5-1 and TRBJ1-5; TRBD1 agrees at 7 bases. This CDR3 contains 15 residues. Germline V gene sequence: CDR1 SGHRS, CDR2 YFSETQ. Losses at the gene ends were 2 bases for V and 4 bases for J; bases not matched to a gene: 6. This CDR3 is CASSLTGQRNQPQHF. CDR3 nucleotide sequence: TGCGCCAGCAGCTTAACGGGACAGAGAAATCAGCCCCAGCATTTT.

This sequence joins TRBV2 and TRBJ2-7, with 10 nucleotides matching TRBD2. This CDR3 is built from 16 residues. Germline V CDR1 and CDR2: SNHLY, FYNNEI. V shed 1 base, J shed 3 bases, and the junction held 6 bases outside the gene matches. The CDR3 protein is CASSEGLLAGGYEQYF. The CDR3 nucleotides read TGTGCCAGCAGTGAAGGACTATTAGCGGGGGGCTACGAGCAGTACTTC.

This CDR3 reads CASRSTGKADTQYF. In DNA form, the CDR3 reads TGTGCCAGCAGATCGACCGGGAAGGCGGATACGCAGTATTTT. The V gene is TRBV7-7, the J gene TRBJ2-3, with D possibly TRBD2 on 5 matching bases. Per germline, CDR1 SSHAT and CDR2 FNYEAQ (reference sequence). The ends were cut back, 6 bases at V and 6 bases at J, with 16 bases in the middle. This CDR3 contains 14 residues.

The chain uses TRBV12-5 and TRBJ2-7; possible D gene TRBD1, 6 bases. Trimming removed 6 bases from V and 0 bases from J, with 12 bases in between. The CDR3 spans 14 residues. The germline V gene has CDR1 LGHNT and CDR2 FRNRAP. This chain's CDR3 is CASGSGTNSYEQYF. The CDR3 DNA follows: TGTGCTAGTGGATCCGGGACAAACTCCTACGAGCAGTACTTC.

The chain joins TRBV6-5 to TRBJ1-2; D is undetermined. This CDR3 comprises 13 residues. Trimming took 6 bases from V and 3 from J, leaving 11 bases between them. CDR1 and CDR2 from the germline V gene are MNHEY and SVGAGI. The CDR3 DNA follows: TGTGCCAGCAGCCCCGTTGGAGACTATGGCTACACCTTC. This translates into CASSPVGDYGYTF.

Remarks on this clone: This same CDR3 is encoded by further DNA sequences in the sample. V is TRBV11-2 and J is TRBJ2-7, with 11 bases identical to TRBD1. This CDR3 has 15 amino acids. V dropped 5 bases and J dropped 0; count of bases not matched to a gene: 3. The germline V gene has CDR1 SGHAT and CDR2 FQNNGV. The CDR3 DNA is TGTGCCAGCAGCCTAGGACAGGGGGCCTCCTACGAGCAGTACTTC. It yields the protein CASSLGQGASYEQYF.

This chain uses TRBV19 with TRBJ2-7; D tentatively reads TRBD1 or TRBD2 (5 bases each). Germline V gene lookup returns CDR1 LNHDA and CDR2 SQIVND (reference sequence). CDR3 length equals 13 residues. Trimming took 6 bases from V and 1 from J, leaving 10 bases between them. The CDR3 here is CASRRGGSYEQYF. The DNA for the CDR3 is TGTGCCAGTAGGAGGGGTGGGTCCTACGAGCAGTACTTC.

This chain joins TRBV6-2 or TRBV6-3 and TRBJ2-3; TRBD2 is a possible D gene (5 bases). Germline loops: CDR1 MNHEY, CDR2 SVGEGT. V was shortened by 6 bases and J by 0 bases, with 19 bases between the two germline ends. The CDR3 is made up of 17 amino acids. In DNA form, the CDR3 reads TGTGCCAGCAGCCTCCCCCCTCTAGCTGCTAGCACAGATACGCAGTATTTT. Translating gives CASSLPPLAASTDTQYF.

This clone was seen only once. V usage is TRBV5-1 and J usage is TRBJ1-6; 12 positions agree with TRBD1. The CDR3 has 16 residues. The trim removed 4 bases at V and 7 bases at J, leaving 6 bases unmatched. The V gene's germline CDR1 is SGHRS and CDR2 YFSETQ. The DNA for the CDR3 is TGCGCCAGCAGCCGGGGGACAGGGGGCGTCAATTCACCCCTCCACTTT. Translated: CASSRGTGGVNSPLHF.

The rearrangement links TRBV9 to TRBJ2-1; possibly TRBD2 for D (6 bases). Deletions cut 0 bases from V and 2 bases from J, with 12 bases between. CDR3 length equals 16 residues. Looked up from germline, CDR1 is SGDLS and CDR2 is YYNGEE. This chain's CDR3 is CASSVEGRQTYNEQFF. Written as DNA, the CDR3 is TGTGCCAGCAGCGTAGAGGGGAGGCAAACCTACAATGAGCAGTTCTTC.

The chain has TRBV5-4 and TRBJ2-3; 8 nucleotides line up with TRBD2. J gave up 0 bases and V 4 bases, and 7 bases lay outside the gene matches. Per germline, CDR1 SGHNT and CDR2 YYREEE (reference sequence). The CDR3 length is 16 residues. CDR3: CASSPLAGGSTDTQYF. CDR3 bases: TGTGCCAGCAGCCCGCTTGCGGGGGGCAGCACAGATACGCAGTATTTT.

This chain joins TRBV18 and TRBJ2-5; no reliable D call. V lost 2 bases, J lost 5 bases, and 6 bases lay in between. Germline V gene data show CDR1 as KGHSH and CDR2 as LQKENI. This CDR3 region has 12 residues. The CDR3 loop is CASSPGRETQYF. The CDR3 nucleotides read TGTGCCAGCTCACCAGGCCGGGAGACCCAGTACTTC.

In DNA, the CDR3 is TGTGCCATCCGGGACACCCAAGAGACCCAGTACTTC. This encodes CAIRDTQETQYF. This rearrangement joins TRBV10-3 to TRBJ2-5, with a weak D call TRBD1 (6 bases). There are 12 residues in the CDR3. V dropped 8 bases and J dropped 1 base, with 8 bases sitting between them. Looked up from germline, CDR1 is ENHRY and CDR2 is SYGVKD.

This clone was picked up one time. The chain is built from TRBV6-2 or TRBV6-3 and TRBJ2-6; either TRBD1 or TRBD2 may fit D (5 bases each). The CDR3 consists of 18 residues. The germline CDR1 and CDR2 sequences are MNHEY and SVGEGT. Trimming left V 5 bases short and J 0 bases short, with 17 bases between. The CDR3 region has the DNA TGTGCCAGCAGTCGGGGCATCGCCCGGTTCTCTGGGGCCAACGTCCTGACTTTC. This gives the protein CASSRGIARFSGANVLTF.

CDR3 sequence: CASSLGDTGDSPLHF. Written as DNA, the CDR3 is TGTGCCAGCAGCTTAGGCGACACAGGGGATTCACCCCTCCACTTT. The V gene is TRBV7-9, the J gene TRBJ1-6; 7 positions match TRBD1. V lost 1 base, J lost 8 bases, and 5 bases stayed unmatched. Germline CDR1 SEHNR, CDR2 FQNEAQ (reference sequence). This CDR3 comprises 15 residues.

The CDR3 reads CASSLREQGGYGYTF. In DNA, the CDR3 is TGCGCCAGCAGCCTCCGCGAACAGGGGGGCTATGGCTACACCTTC. V gene TRBV5-1 combines with J gene TRBJ1-2, with 8 bases that match TRBD1. Germline V lookup: CDR1 SGHRS, CDR2 YFSETQ. V lost 4 bases and J lost 4; bases outside the gene matches: 9. The CDR3 runs to 15 residues.

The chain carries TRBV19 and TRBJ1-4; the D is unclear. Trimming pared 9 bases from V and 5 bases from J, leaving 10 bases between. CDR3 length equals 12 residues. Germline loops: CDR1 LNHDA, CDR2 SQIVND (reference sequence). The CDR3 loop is CASRGGNEKLFF. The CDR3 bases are TGTGCCAGCCGGGGAGGGAATGAAAAACTGTTTTTT.

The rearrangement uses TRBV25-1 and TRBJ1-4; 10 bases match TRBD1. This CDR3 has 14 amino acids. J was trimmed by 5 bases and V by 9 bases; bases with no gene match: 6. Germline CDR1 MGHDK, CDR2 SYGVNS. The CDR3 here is CASNPGQGNEKLFF. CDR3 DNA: TGTGCCAGTAACCCGGGACAGGGGAATGAAAAACTGTTTTTT.

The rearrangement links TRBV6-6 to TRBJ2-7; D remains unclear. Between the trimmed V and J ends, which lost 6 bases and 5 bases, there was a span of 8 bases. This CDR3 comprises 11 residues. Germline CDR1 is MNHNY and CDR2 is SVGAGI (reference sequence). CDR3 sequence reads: CASSIRNEQYF. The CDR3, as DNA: TGTGCCAGCAGCATAAGAAACGAGCAGTACTTC.

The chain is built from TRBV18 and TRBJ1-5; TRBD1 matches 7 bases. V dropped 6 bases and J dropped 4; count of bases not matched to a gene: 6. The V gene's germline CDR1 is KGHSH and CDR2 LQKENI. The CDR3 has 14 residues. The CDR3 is CASSPGTANQPQHF. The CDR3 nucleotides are TGTGCCAGCTCTCCCGGGACAGCAAATCAGCCCCAGCATTTT.